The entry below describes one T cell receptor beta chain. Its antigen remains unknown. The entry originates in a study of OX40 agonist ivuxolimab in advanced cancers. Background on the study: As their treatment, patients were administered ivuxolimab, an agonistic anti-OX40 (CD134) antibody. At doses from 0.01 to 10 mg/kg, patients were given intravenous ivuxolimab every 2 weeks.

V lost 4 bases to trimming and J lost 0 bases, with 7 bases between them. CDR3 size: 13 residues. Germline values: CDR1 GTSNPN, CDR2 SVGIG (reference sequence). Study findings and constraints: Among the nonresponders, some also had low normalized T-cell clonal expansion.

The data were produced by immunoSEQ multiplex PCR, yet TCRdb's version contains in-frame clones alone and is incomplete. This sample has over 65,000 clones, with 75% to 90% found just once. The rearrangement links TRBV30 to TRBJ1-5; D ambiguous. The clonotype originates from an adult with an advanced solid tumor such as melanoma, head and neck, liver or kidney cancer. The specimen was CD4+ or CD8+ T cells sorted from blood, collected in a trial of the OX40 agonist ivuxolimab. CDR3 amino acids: CAWNEDSNQPQHF. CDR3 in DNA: TGTGCCTGGAATGAAGATAGCAATCAGCCCCAGCATTTT. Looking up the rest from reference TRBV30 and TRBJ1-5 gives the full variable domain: SQTIHQWPATLVQPVGSPLSLECTVEGTSNPNLYWYRQAAGRGLQLLFYSVGIGQISSEVPQNLSASRPQDRQFILSSKKLLLSDSGFYLCAWNEDSNQPQHFGDGTRLSIL.